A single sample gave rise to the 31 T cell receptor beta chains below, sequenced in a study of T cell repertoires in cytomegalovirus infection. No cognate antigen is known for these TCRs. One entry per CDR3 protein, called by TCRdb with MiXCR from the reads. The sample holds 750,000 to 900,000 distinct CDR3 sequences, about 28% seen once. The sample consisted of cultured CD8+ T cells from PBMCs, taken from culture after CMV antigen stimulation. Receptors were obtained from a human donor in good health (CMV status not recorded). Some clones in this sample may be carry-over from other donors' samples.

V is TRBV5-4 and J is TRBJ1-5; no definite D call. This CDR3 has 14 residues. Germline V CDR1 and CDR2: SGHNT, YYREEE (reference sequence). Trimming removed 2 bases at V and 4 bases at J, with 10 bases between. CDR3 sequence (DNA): TGTGCCAGCAGCTTAGGACCGGAGAATCAGCCCCAGCATTTT. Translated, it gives CASSLGPENQPQHF. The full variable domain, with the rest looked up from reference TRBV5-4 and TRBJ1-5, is ETGVTQSPTHLIKTRGQQVTLRCSSQSGHNTVSWYQQALGQGPQFIFQYYREEENGRGNFPPRFSGLQFPNYSSELNVNALELDDSALYLCASSLGPENQPQHFGDGTRLSIL.

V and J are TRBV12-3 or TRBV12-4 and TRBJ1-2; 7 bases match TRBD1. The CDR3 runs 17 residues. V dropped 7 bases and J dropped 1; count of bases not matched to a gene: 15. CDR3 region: CASTFSSPDRNNYGYTF. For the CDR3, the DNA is TGTGCCAGCACCTTCTCATCCCCGGACAGGAATAACTATGGCTACACCTTC.

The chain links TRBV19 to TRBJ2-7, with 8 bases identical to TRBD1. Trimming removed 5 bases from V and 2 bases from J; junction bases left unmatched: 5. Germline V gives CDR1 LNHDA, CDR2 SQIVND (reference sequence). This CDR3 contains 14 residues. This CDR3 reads CASSAETGAYEQYF. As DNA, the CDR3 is TGTGCCAGTAGTGCAGAGACAGGGGCCTACGAGCAGTACTTC.

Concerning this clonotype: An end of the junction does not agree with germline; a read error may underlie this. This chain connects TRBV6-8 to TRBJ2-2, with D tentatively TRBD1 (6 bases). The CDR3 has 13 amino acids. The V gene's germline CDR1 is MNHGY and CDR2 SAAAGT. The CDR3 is CANSYRVTGELFF. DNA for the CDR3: TGTGCCAACAGTTACAGGGTTACCGGGGAGCTGTTTTTT.

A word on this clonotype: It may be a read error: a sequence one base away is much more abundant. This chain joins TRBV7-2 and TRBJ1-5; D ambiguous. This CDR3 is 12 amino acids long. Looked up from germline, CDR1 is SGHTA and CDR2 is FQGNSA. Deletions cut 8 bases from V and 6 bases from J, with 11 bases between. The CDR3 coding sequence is TGTGCCAGCGGCCCCCCGTCTCAGCCCCAGCATTTT. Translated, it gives CASGPPSQPQHF.

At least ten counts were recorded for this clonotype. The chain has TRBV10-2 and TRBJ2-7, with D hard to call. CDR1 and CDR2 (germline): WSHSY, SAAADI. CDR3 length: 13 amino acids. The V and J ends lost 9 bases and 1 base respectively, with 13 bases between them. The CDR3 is CASRGMESYEQYF. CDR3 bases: TGCGCCAGTCGTGGAATGGAATCCTACGAGCAGTACTTC.

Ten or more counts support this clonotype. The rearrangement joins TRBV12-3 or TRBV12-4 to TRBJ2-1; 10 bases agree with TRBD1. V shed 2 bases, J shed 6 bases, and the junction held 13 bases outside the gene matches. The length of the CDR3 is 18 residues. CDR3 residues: CASSLSHLIRDRGNEQFF. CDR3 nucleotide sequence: TGTGCCAGCAGTTTATCACACCTAATCCGGGACAGGGGCAATGAGCAGTTCTTC.

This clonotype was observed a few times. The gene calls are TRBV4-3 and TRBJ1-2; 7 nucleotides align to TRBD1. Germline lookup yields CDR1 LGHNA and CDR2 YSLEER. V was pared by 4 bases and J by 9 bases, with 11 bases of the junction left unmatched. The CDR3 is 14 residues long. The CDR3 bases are TGCGCCAGCAGCCCCCAAAGGGGGCGTGATCGCTACACCTTC. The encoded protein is CASSPQRGRDRYTF.

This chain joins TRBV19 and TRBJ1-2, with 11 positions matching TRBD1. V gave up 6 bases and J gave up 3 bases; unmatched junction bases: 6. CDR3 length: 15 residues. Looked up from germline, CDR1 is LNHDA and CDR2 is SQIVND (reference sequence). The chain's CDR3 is CASSEGQGADYGYTF. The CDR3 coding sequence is TGTGCCAGTAGCGAAGGACAGGGGGCCGACTATGGCTACACCTTC.

The CDR3 sequence: CASRRFNTGDTEAFF. In DNA, the CDR3 is TGTGCCAGCAGACGTTTTAACACAGGGGACACTGAAGCTTTCTTT. The chain links TRBV6-1 to TRBJ1-1; 7 bases fit TRBD1. The CDR3 consists of 15 residues. The germline CDR1 and CDR2 sequences are MNHNS and SASEGT. Trimming cost V 6 bases and J 3 bases; bases outside gene matches: 10.

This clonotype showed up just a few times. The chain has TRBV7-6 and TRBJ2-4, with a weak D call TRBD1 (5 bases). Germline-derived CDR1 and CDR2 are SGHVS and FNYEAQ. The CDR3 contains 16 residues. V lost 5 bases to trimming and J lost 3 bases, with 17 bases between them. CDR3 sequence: CASSITGARVKNIQYF. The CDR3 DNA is TGTGCCAGCAGCATAACTGGGGCCCGCGTCAAAAACATTCAGTACTTC.

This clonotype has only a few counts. The CDR3 is CASTSSGGGGAEQYV. CDR3 DNA sequence: TGTGCCAGCACCTCAAGCGGGGGAGGTGGTGCCGAGCAGTACGTC. The chain employs TRBV7-8 and TRBJ2-7; 8 bases are shared with TRBD2. V lost 7 bases to trimming and J lost 6 bases; unmatched junction nucleotides: 14. The germline V gene has CDR1 SGHVS and CDR2 FQNEAQ. The CDR3 totals 15 residues.

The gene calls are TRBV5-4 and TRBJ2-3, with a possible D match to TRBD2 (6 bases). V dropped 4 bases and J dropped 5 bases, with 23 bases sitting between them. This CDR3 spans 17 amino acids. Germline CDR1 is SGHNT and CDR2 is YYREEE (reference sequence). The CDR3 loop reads CASSQGAGSVKGDTQYF. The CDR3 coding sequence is TGTGCCAGCAGCCAAGGAGCGGGTTCCGTTAAAGGAGATACGCAGTATTTT.

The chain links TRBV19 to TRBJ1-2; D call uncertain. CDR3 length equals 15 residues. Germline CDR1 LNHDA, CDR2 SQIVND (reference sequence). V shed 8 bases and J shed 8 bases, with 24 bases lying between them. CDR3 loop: CASPKTFLEGRGYTF. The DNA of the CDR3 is TGTGCCAGTCCAAAAACATTCTTAGAGGGTAGAGGCTACACCTTC.

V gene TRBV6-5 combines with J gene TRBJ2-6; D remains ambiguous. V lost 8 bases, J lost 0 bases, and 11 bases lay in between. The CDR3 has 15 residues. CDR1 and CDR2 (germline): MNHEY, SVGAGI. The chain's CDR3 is CASSVDISGANVLTF. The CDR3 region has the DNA TGTGCCAGCTCCGTCGACATCTCTGGGGCCAACGTCCTGACTTTC.

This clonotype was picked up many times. CDR3 in DNA: TGTGCCAGCAGCTCCCTAGCGGGGGTAGCCAAAAACATTCAGTACTTC. Amino acids: CASSSLAGVAKNIQYF. V usage is TRBV7-9 and J usage is TRBJ2-4, with 10 bases that match TRBD2. Losses at the gene ends were 4 bases for V and 0 bases for J; bases not matched to a gene: 3. This CDR3 has 16 amino acids. Germline V gives CDR1 SEHNR, CDR2 FQNEAQ (reference sequence).

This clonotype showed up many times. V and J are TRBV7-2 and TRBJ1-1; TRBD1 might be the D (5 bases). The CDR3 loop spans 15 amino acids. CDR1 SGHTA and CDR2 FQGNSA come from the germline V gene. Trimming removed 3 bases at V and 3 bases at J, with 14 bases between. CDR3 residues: CASSFPDEGYTEAFF. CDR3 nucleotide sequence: TGTGCCAGCAGCTTCCCGGATGAGGGGTACACTGAAGCTTTCTTT.

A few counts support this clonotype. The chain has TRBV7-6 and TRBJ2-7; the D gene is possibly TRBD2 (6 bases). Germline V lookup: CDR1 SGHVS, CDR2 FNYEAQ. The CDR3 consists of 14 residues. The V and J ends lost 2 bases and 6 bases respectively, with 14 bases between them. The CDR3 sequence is CASSLRGTGAEQYF. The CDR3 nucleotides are TGTGCCAGCAGCTTACGGGGGACCGGCGCCGAGCAGTACTTC.

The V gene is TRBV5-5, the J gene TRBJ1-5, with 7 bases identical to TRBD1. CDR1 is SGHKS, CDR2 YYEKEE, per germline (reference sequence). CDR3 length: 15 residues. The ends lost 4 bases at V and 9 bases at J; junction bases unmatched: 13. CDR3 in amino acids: CASSPGQATNRPQHF. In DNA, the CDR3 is TGTGCCAGCAGCCCTGGACAGGCAACCAATAGGCCCCAGCATTTT. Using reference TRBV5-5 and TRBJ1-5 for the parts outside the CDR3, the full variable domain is DAGVTQSPTHLIKTRGQQVTLRCSPISGHKSVSWYQQVLGQGPQFIFQYYEKEERGRGNFPDRFSARQFPNYSSELNVNALLLGDSALYLCASSPGQATNRPQHFGDGTRLSIL.

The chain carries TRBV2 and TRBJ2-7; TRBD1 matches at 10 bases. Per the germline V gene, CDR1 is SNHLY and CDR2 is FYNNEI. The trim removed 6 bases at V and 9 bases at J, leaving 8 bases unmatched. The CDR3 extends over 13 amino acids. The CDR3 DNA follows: TGTGCCAGCAGGGGGGACAGGGGTACGAGGCAGTACGTC. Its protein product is CASRGDRGTRQYV.

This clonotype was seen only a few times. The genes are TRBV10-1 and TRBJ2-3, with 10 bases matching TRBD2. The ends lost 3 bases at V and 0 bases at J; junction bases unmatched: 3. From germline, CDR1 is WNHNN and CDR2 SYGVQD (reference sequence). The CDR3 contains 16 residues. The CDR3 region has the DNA TGCGCCAGCAGTGAACCTAGCGGGAGTAGCACAGATACGCAGTATTTT. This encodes CASSEPSGSSTDTQYF.

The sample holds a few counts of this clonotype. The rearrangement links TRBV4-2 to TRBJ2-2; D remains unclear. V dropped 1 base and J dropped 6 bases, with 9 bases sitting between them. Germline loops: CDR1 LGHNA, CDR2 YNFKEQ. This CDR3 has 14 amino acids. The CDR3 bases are TGTGCCAGCAGCCAAGGTGACCTCGCCGGGGAGCTGTTTTTT. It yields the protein CASSQGDLAGELFF.

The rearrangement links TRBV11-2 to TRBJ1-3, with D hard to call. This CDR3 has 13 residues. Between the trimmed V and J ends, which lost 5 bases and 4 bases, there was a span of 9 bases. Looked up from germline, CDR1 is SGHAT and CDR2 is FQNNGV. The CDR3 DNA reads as TGTGCCAGCAGCGTCACTATGGGAAACACCATATATTTT. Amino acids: CASSVTMGNTIYF.

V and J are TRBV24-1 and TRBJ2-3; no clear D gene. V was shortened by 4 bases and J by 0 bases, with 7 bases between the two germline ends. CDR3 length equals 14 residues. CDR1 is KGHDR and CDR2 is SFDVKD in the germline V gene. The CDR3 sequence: CATSEHGSTDTQYF. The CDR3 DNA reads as TGTGCCACCAGTGAACACGGTAGCACAGATACGCAGTATTTT.

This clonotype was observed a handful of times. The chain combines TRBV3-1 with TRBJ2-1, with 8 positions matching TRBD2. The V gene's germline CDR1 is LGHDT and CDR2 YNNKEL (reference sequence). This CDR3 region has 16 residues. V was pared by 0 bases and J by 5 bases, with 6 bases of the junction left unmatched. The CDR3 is CASSQEGGGRHNEQFF. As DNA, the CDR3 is TGTGCCAGCAGCCAAGAAGGCGGGGGGAGGCACAATGAGCAGTTCTTC.

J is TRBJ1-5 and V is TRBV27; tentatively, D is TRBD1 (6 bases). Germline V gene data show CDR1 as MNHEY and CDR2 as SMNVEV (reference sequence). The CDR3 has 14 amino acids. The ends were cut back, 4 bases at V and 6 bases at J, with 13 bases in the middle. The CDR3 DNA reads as TGTGCCAGCAGTTCACAGGGTAGAGGTCAGCCCCAGCATTTT. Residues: CASSSQGRGQPQHF.

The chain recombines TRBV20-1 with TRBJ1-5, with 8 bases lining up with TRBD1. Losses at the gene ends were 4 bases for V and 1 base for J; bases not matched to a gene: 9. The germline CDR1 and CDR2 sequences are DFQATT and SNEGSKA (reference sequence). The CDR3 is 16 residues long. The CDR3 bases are TGCAGTGCTACCGCAGGGGGCGGGAAGAGCAATCAGCCCCAGCATTTT. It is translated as CSATAGGGKSNQPQHF.

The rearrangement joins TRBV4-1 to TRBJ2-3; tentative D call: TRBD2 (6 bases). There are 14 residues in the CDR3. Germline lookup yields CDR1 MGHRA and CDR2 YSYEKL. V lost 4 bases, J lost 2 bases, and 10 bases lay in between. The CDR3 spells CASSLQRATDTQYF. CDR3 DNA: TGCGCCAGCAGCCTCCAGCGGGCCACAGATACGCAGTATTTT.

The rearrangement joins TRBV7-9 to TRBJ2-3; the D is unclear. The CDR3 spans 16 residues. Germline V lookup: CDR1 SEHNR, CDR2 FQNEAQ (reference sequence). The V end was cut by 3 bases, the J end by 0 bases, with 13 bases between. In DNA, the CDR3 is TGTGCCAGCAGCTTCCCCGATGGGCTTAGCACAGATACGCAGTATTTT. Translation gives CASSFPDGLSTDTQYF.

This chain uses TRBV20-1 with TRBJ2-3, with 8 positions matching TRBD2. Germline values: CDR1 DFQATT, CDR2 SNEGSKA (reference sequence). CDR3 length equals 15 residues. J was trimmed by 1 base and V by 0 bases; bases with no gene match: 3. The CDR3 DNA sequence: TGCAGTGCTAGAGATAAACTAGCGGGCACAGATACGCAGTATTTT. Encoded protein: CSARDKLAGTDTQYF.

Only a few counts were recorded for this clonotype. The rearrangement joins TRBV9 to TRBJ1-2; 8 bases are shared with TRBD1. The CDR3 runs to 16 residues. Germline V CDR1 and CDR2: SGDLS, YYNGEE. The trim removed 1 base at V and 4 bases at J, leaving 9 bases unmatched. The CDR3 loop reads CASSVKDSDRVYGYTF. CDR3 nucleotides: TGTGCCAGCAGCGTAAAGGACTCGGACAGGGTCTATGGCTACACCTTC.